Given below is one T cell receptor (beta chain) in context. These data are taken from a study of blood T cell repertoires in COVID-19. Study at large: Acute-phase and convalescent COVID-19 samples originated in the United States, Italy and Spain.

While infection was still active, Seattle patients were enrolled and then followed longitudinally. CDR1 and CDR2 from the germline V gene are MNHEY and SVGAGI. V lost 4 bases and J lost 3; bases outside the gene matches: 6. The CDR3 totals 14 residues. As handled by the study authors: The assay estimated nucleated cells by amplifying reference gene primers. The repertoire was sequenced with immunoSEQ multiplex PCR; TCRdb's copy has only in-frame clones and lacks some. V and J calls and clone size are given by that table; D and trimming were obtained from the DNA. The repertoire holds some 290,000 clones, roughly 90% seen once, with approximately 12% in the top ten.

The sequence was collected from a woman aged 25 to 45 with COVID-19, enrolled during active disease. Material: peripheral blood. V usage is TRBV6-5 and J usage is TRBJ2-7; 7 nucleotides line up with TRBD1. The CDR3 coding sequence is TGTGCCAGCAGTTGGGGACAGCGAAACTACGAGCAGTACTTC. This encodes CASSWGQRNYEQYF.